This T cell receptor (beta chain) was sequenced during a study of blood T cell repertoires in COVID-19. Study details: Acute and convalescent COVID-19 specimens originated in the United States, Italy and Spain. PBMCs, B-cell-depleted T cells, or T cells provided the cDNA or gDNA that made up the material.

Sequencing used immunoSEQ multiplex PCR; TCRdb keeps in-frame clones, though not all of them. The sample consists of 140,000 to 150,000 clones, around 86% of them appearing once. The age range of participants was roughly 18 to 90 years, with residence in under 30 US areas. Assignment of participants to cohorts was predicated upon participant-reported clinical history. V lost 1 base, J lost 7 bases, and 11 bases lay in between. The CDR3 has 15 amino acids. The germline CDR1 and CDR2 sequences are LGHDT and YNNKEL (reference sequence). This clonotype was obtained from a man aged 55 to 70 who had recovered from COVID-19. The V call is TRBV3-1 (or the pseudogene TRBV3-2), the J call TRBJ1-6; D might be TRBD1 (5 bases). The specimen was PBMCs or T cells enriched from blood (not recorded which). The CDR3 region is CASSQALTANSPLHF. The CDR3 DNA is TGTGCCAGCAGCCAAGCCCTGACAGCCAATTCACCCCTCCACTTT.